These 13 T cell receptor beta chains originate from one sample sequenced in a study of STAT5B mutations in CD4+ large granular lymphocyte leukemia. Profiling relied on immunoSEQ multiplex PCR, and the TCRdb table lists in-frame clones only, not all of them. The repertoire holds tens of thousands of clones, with 81% as singletons. Sequenced sample: CD4+ T cells from blood buffy coats. The receptors were gathered from a human donor in good health.

The V and J genes are TRBV30 and TRBJ1-1, with 7 bases lining up with TRBD1. Germline CDR1 reads GTSNPN; CDR2 reads SVGIG (reference sequence). The junction had 6 bases not matched to a gene; V was cut back by 2 bases and J by 0 bases. The CDR3 is 15 amino acids. The CDR3 is CAWSLLGQMNTEAFF. In nucleotides, the CDR3 is TGTGCCTGGAGTCTCCTGGGACAGATGAACACTGAAGCTTTCTTT.

This rearrangement joins TRBV7-9 to TRBJ2-4; TRBD1 might be the D (6 bases). V lost 1 base to trimming and J lost 0 bases, with 13 bases between them. This CDR3 is built from 17 residues. Germline V gene data show CDR1 as SEHNR and CDR2 as FQNEAQ (reference sequence). The CDR3 here is CASSLGFRDIAKNIQYF. DNA of the CDR3: TGTGCCAGCAGCTTAGGGTTCAGGGACATAGCCAAAAACATTCAGTACTTC.

The chain recombines TRBV2 with TRBJ1-2; TRBD1 matches at 9 bases. V lost 7 bases to trimming and J lost 4 bases; unmatched junction nucleotides: 7. This CDR3 region has 14 residues. Germline values: CDR1 SNHLY, CDR2 FYNNEI. As DNA, the CDR3 is TGTGCCAGCACCCTTACAGGGGGCAGCTATGGCTACACCTTC. Its protein product is CASTLTGGSYGYTF.

The chain carries TRBV7-9 and TRBJ2-3, with 8 bases matching TRBD2. J was trimmed by 4 bases and V by 4 bases; bases with no gene match: 4. The CDR3 covers 14 residues. The germline CDR1 and CDR2 sequences are SEHNR and FQNEAQ (reference sequence). The CDR3 spells CASSSTSVSDTQYF. The DNA for the CDR3 is TGTGCCAGCAGCTCGACTAGCGTTTCAGATACGCAGTATTTT.

This clone has a single count. This chain uses TRBV29-1 with TRBJ1-5; the match to TRBD1 covers 8 bases. V lost 6 bases, J lost 2 bases, and 6 bases stayed unmatched. CDR3 length equals 14 residues. The germline V gene encodes CDR1 SQVTM and CDR2 ANQGSEA. In DNA form, the CDR3 reads TGCAGCGTCGTACCGACAGGGGGCAATCAGCCCCAGCATTTT. Protein: CSVVPTGGNQPQHF.

The gene calls are TRBV7-8 and TRBJ2-3; 13 nucleotides align to TRBD2. J gave up 5 bases and V 0 bases, and 8 bases lay outside the gene matches. The CDR3 is 18 amino acids. The germline gives CDR1 SGHVS, CDR2 FQNEAQ. The CDR3 sequence: CASSLAVLAGGVGDTQYF. The CDR3 DNA reads TGTGCCAGCAGCTTAGCGGTACTAGCGGGGGGGGTTGGAGATACGCAGTATTTT.

The chain joins TRBV19 to TRBJ1-1; TRBD1 might be the D (6 bases). Germline loops: CDR1 LNHDA, CDR2 SQIVND (reference sequence). Deletions cut 5 bases from V and 5 bases from J, with 12 bases between. CDR3 length: 13 residues. CDR3 in DNA: TGTGCCAGTAGTGAGCTAAGGGGGACTGAAGCTTTCTTT. Protein: CASSELRGTEAFF.

This clone has a handful of counts. The chain has TRBV23-1 and TRBJ2-1, with D possibly being TRBD1 or TRBD2 (6 bases each). TRBV23-1 is an ORF, with its function uncertain. The V and J ends lost 2 bases and 9 bases respectively, with 17 bases between them. The CDR3 runs 15 residues. DNA for the CDR3: TGCGCCAGCAGTCAAAGGTCAAGCAGGGGAGGTGAGCAGTTCTTC. Translating gives CASSQRSSRGGEQFF.

The gene calls are TRBV5-1 and TRBJ2-2; no definite D call. The CDR3 contains 12 residues. V shed 0 bases and J shed 6 bases, with 3 bases lying between them. Germline values: CDR1 SGHRS, CDR2 YFSETQ. For the CDR3, the DNA is TGCGCCAGCAGCTTGGGAGCCGGGGAGCTGTTTTTT. Protein product: CASSLGAGELFF.

The rearrangement links TRBV5-6 to TRBJ1-5, with 7 positions matching TRBD1. The V and J ends lost 4 bases and 11 bases, in that order; junction bases with no gene match: 12. The CDR3 runs to 14 residues. The germline V gene has CDR1 SGHDT and CDR2 YYEEEE. The CDR3, as DNA: TGTGCCAGCAGCACCTTTACAGGGGCGAGGGCCCAGCATTTT. Translated, it gives CASSTFTGARAQHF.

V and J are TRBV7-2 and TRBJ2-3, with TRBD2 matching over 7 bases. The germline gives CDR1 SGHTA, CDR2 FQGNSA. This CDR3 is built from 13 residues. V gave up 2 bases and J gave up 5 bases; unmatched junction bases: 1. In nucleotides, the CDR3 is TGTGCCAGCAGCTTAAGCGGGATAGATACGCAGTATTTT. This codes for CASSLSGIDTQYF.

The chain joins TRBV19 to TRBJ1-6; D gene ambiguous. Trimming cost V 3 bases and J 0 bases, with 3 bases left between them. The CDR3 extends over 14 amino acids. Germline CDR1 is LNHDA and CDR2 is SQIVND (reference sequence). CDR3 in amino acids: CASSISSYNSPLHF. The CDR3 DNA reads as TGTGCCAGTAGTATCAGCTCCTATAATTCACCCCTCCACTTT.

This clone was seen only once. The J gene is TRBJ2-5, the V gene TRBV6-1; D is unresolved. Per germline, CDR1 MNHNS and CDR2 SASEGT. This CDR3 is 10 amino acids long. Trimming took off 2 bases at V and 7 bases at J, with 2 bases between the two ends. CDR3 amino acids: CASSELTQYF. The CDR3 region has the DNA TGTGCCAGCAGTGAACTGACCCAGTACTTC.